This is a list of T cell receptor beta chains from one sample in a study of CD8 T cells in ankylosing spondylitis. TCRdb processed the 5' RACE reads anew with MiXCR; each CDR3 protein has one entry. The data contain 800,000 to 900,000 distinct CDR3 sequences, about 12% of them seen just once; the ten biggest clones take up approximately 0.46%. Sequenced sample: blood, either unsorted or a sorted T cell fraction (not recorded which). The receptor source for this set is a male donor with ankylosing spondylitis. The CDR3 runs from the conserved cysteine through the conserved F or W. The D gene is left open where the match is weak. Clone size, where shown, is once, few, many, or a class for clones that have expanded.

CDR3aa	CDR3nt	abundance	j_gene	d_gene	v_gene
CASSLWTSGRGKTDTQYF	TGTGCCAGCAGTTTATGGACTAGCGGGAGGGGGAAGACAGATACGCAGTATTTT	NA	TRBJ2-3	TRBD2	TRBV12-3/TRBV12-4
CSVEVAGSRAGYTF	TGCAGCGTTGAAGTAGCGGGGAGCAGGGCTGGCTACACCTTC	NA	TRBJ1-2	NA	TRBV29-1
CATSDPKDGSNYGYTF	TGTGCCACCAGTGATCCCAAGGACGGATCTAACTATGGCTACACCTTC	NA	TRBJ1-2	NA	TRBV24-1
CASSSLTSGGVNEQFF	TGTGCTAGCAGCTCCCTAACTAGCGGGGGTGTCAATGAGCAGTTCTTC	NA	TRBJ2-1	TRBD2	TRBV7-7
CASSSRFSTYEQYF	TGTGCCAGCAGCTCCAGATTCAGTACCTACGAGCAGTACTTC	many	TRBJ2-7	NA	TRBV7-2
CASSSYRAANEKLFF	TGCGCCAGCAGCTCATACAGGGCAGCTAATGAAAAACTGTTTTTT	few	TRBJ1-4	NA	TRBV5-1
CASSLPGGQYNEQFF	TGTGCCAGCTCACTGCCAGGGGGCCAGTACAATGAGCAGTTCTTC	NA	TRBJ2-1	TRBD1	TRBV18
CASSLEVVGYTF	TGTGCCAGCAGCCTTGAAGTGGTGGGCTACACCTTC	NA	TRBJ1-2	NA	TRBV6-2/TRBV6-3
CASRVSDRNTEAFF	TGTGCCAGCAGAGTTTCGGACAGAAACACTGAAGCTTTCTTT	few	TRBJ1-1	NA	TRBV12-3/TRBV12-4
CASSPEGEPRSDTQYF	TGTGCCAGCAGTCCCGAGGGGGAGCCGCGCTCAGATACGCAGTATTTT	NA	TRBJ2-3	NA	TRBV28
CASSPHGGAEAFF	TGTGCCAGCAGCCCCCATGGAGGGGCTGAAGCTTTCTTT	many	TRBJ1-1	NA	TRBV7-3
CASWGERGQGRLSSPLHF	TGTGCCTCCTGGGGGGAGAGGGGACAGGGCAGGTTGAGTTCACCCCTCCACTTT	NA	TRBJ1-6	TRBD1	TRBV7-4
CASSEVQGVYEQYF	TGTGCCAGCAGTGAAGTGCAGGGGGTCTACGAGCAGTACTTC	few	TRBJ2-7	TRBD1	TRBV6-1
CASSREWDTRPPEQYF	TGCGCCAGCAGCCGAGAATGGGACACCCGACCTCCCGAGCAGTACTTC	NA	TRBJ2-7	NA	TRBV5-1
CAISHTGASYEQYF	TGTGCCATCAGTCACACAGGGGCCTCCTACGAGCAGTACTTC	few	TRBJ2-7	TRBD1	TRBV10-3
CASRPRANYEQYF	TGCGCCAGCAGACCCAGGGCAAACTACGAGCAGTACTTC	many	TRBJ2-7	NA	TRBV10-2
CATSDRSLRGLNTGELFF	TGTGCCACCAGTGATCGGAGTCTCAGGGGGTTAAACACCGGGGAGCTGTTTTTT	few	TRBJ2-2	TRBD1	TRBV24-1
CSAKPGQGNYGYTF	TGCAGTGCCAAACCGGGACAGGGGAACTATGGCTACACCTTC	few	TRBJ1-2	TRBD1	TRBV20-1
CATSRAGGPDTQYF	TGTGCCACCAGCAGGGCGGGGGGGCCAGATACGCAGTATTTT	NA	TRBJ2-3	TRBD2	TRBV15
CASSSRGGDLDTQYF	TGTGCCAGCAGCTCACGCGGGGGGGACCTGGATACGCAGTATTTT	few	TRBJ2-3	TRBD2	TRBV7-3
CASSLSGTAYNEQFF	TGCGCCAGCAGCTTGTCGGGCACGGCCTACAATGAGCAGTTCTTC	many	TRBJ2-1	NA	TRBV5-1
CASSSSRGGETQYF	TGTGCCAGCAGCTCCTCCAGGGGTGGGGAGACCCAGTACTTC	few	TRBJ2-5	NA	TRBV7-2
CSGRGGGSDKSYNEQFF	TGCAGCGGTCGAGGAGGCGGGAGCGATAAATCCTACAATGAGCAGTTCTTC	many	TRBJ2-1	TRBD2	TRBV29-1
CASSQIAGFNQPQHF	TGTGCCAGCAGCCAAATCGCAGGGTTCAATCAGCCCCAGCATTTT	many	TRBJ1-5	NA	TRBV9
CASSYGTPRRNEKLFF	TGTGCCAGCAGTTACGGGACACCTCGCAGAAATGAAAAACTGTTTTTT	NA	TRBJ1-4	NA	TRBV6-2/TRBV6-3
CASSSGPGGYEQYF	TGTGCCAGCAGTTCGGGGCCGGGGGGTTACGAGCAGTACTTC	many	TRBJ2-7	TRBD2	TRBV6-2/TRBV6-3
CASRPIEWSYNEQFF	TGTGCCAGCAGACCGATTGAGTGGTCCTACAATGAGCAGTTCTTC	few	TRBJ2-1	NA	TRBV6-1
CASTHGGGTEAFF	TGTGCCAGCACCCACGGAGGGGGCACTGAAGCTTTCTTT	few	TRBJ1-1	NA	TRBV6-1
CASSPRQVNQPQHF	TGTGCCAGCAGCCCTCGACAGGTAAATCAGCCCCAGCATTTT	few	TRBJ1-5	NA	TRBV21-1
CASVRGGTGDPTDTQYF	TGTGCCAGCGTCAGAGGGGGGACAGGGGATCCCACAGATACGCAGTATTTT	NA	TRBJ2-3	TRBD1	TRBV2
CASSSPLIFNSPLHF	TGTGCCAGCAGTTCGCCGCTCATTTTTAATTCACCCCTCCACTTT	NA	TRBJ1-6	NA	TRBV5-5
CASSPGLWETQYF	TGTGCCAGCAGCCCGGGACTTTGGGAGACCCAGTACTTC	NA	TRBJ2-5	NA	TRBV7-3
CASSLNAGNGYTF	TGTGCCAGCAGTTTAAATGCTGGGAATGGCTACACCTTC	many	TRBJ1-2	NA	TRBV27
CASSPGDEQFF	TGCGCCAGCAGCCCAGGGGACGAGCAGTTCTTC	few	TRBJ2-1	NA	TRBV5-1
CASSPGTVNADTQYF	TGCGCCAGCAGCCCAGGGACAGTGAATGCAGATACGCAGTATTTT	NA	TRBJ2-3	TRBD1	TRBV5-1
CASSSDSYPTYEQYF	TGCGCCAGCAGCTCGGACAGTTATCCTACCTACGAGCAGTACTTC	NA	TRBJ2-7	NA	TRBV5-1
CASRIRGGTEAFF	TGTGCCAGCAGGATCCGAGGGGGCACTGAAGCTTTCTTT	few	TRBJ1-1	NA	TRBV6-1
CASSLEGQTDTQYF	TGCGCCAGCAGCTTGGAGGGGCAGACAGATACGCAGTATTTT	few	TRBJ2-3	NA	TRBV5-1
CASSPGQGASTNYGYTF	TGTGCCAGCTCACCAGGGCAGGGGGCATCTACTAACTATGGCTACACCTTC	few	TRBJ1-2	TRBD1	TRBV18
CASSGRIGVSYEQYF	TGTGCCAGCTCAGGTAGGATTGGCGTTTCCTACGAGCAGTACTTC	NA	TRBJ2-7	NA	TRBV18
CSVGLGGSYNEQFF	TGCAGCGTTGGTCTTGGCGGCTCCTACAATGAGCAGTTCTTC	many	TRBJ2-1	NA	TRBV29-1
CSARLAGGSPYEQYF	TGCAGTGCTAGATTAGCGGGAGGGTCCCCCTACGAGCAGTACTTC	few	TRBJ2-7	TRBD2	TRBV20-1
CASSSLKQGSQETQYF	TGTGCCAGCAGTTCCCTAAAACAGGGGTCCCAAGAGACCCAGTACTTC	NA	TRBJ2-5	TRBD1	TRBV7-9
CAISESRLGEQFF	TGTGCCATCAGTGAGTCGAGGTTGGGTGAGCAGTTCTTC	NA	TRBJ2-1	NA	TRBV10-3
CSAPLSASGSYEQYF	TGCAGTGCTCCCCTATCTGCTAGCGGGAGCTACGAGCAGTACTTC	few	TRBJ2-7	TRBD2	TRBV20-1
CSVKPGQMYQETQYF	TGCAGCGTAAAGCCGGGACAGATGTACCAAGAGACCCAGTACTTC	few	TRBJ2-5	TRBD1	TRBV29-1
CASTPRGISETQYF	TGTGCCAGCACCCCCAGGGGAATTTCGGAGACCCAGTACTTC	few	TRBJ2-5	NA	TRBV12-3/TRBV12-4
CSARGAAYTEVFF	TGCAGTGCTAGAGGGGCAGCCTACACTGAAGTTTTCTTT	NA	TRBJ1-1	NA	TRBV20-1
CAISEQGAGETQYF	TGTGCCATCAGTGAACAGGGGGCCGGAGAGACCCAGTACTTC	few	TRBJ2-5	TRBD1	TRBV10-3
CASTRRASPYEQYF	TGTGCCAGCACTCGCCGAGCCAGTCCCTACGAGCAGTACTTC	few	TRBJ2-7	NA	TRBV7-9
CATSRDTYEQYF	TGTGCCACCAGCAGGGACACCTACGAGCAGTACTTC	many	TRBJ2-7	NA	TRBV15
CATSRDLRGSQYF	TGTGCCACCAGCAGAGATCTCAGGGGTTCACAGTATTTT	many	TRBJ2-3	NA	TRBV15
CASSSLPAGTSGSGDTQYF	TGCGCCAGCAGCTCGCTCCCCGCTGGGACTAGCGGGAGTGGAGATACGCAGTATTTT	many	TRBJ2-3	TRBD2	TRBV5-1
CSARKPSLGYTF	TGCAGTGCTAGGAAACCTTCATTGGGCTACACCTTC	NA	TRBJ1-2	NA	TRBV20-1